This entry is about one TCR beta chain. An end of the junction does not agree with germline; a read error may underlie this. Data came from immunoSEQ multiplex PCR; TCRdb stores just in-frame clones and leaves some out. This table has under 130,000 clones, approximately 90% appearing once. The sample is drawn from a study of T cell changes during pregnancy in multiple sclerosis. The CDR3 covers 11 residues. Germline V gene lookup returns CDR1 DFQATT and CDR2 SNEGSKA (reference sequence). The sequence came from a female donor with multiple sclerosis, enrolled in a pregnancy study. The sample in question was peripheral blood, obtained after pregnancy. This chain connects TRBV20-1 to TRBJ2-1; 8 nucleotides line up with TRBD1. Written as DNA, the CDR3 is TGCAGTGCTAGAGATGGGGGACAGGTCCTCTTC. This codes for CSARDGGQVLF.